This T cell receptor (beta chain) was sequenced in a study of cytomegalovirus exposure and HLA in healthy donors. The primer mix had 60 Vbeta and 13 Jbeta primers. Assay used: immunoSEQ multiplex PCR; TCRdb lists only in-frame clones, some missing. The sample includes some 99,000 clones, approximately 79% seen only once; the top ten take approximately 2%. The CDR3 is 16 residues long. The V gene's germline CDR1 is SNHLY and CDR2 FYNNEI. The trim removed 7 bases at V and 8 bases at J, leaving 11 bases unmatched. The J gene is TRBJ2-1, the V gene TRBV2; TRBD2 matches at 13 bases. The sequence came from a male donor in good health and CMV-seronegative. Sequencing input: PBMCs. The DNA for the CDR3 is TGTGCCAGCAAGCAACTAGCGGGAGGGCCTGGAGATGAGCAGTTCTTC. This sequence encodes CASKQLAGGPGDEQFF.